One and the same sample provided the 25 T cell receptor beta chains below, sequenced in a study of OX40 agonist ivuxolimab in advanced cancers. Profiled with immunoSEQ multiplex PCR; TCRdb holds only in-frame clones, not every one. The table has about 36,000 clones, around 80% seen once. Material: CD4+ or CD8+ T cells sorted from blood, obtained in a trial of the OX40 agonist ivuxolimab. The origin of the receptors is an adult with an advanced solid tumor such as melanoma, head and neck, liver or kidney cancer.

V and J are TRBV7-6 and TRBJ2-3; 7 bases align to TRBD1. The CDR3 length is 17 residues. After removal of 5 bases from V and 0 bases from J, the junction contained 11 bases not matched to a gene. Germline CDR1 and CDR2: SGHVS and FNYEAQ. The CDR3 DNA reads TGTGCCAGCAGCACCGGGACAGAACCTACTAGCACAGATACGCAGTATTTT. Its protein is CASSTGTEPTSTDTQYF. Filled out from reference TRBV7-6 and TRBJ2-3, the complete variable domain reads GAGVSQSPRYKVTKRGQDVALRCDPISGHVSLYWYRQALGQGPEFLTYFNYEAQQDKSGLPNDRFSAERPEGSISTLTIQRTEQRDSAMYRCASSTGTEPTSTDTQYFGPGTRLTVL.

This rearrangement joins TRBV5-6 to TRBJ1-2, with D tentatively TRBD1 (6 bases). The ends were cut back, 4 bases at V and 8 bases at J, with 12 bases in the middle. The germline V gene encodes CDR1 SGHDT and CDR2 YYEEEE. The CDR3 extends over 12 amino acids. The CDR3 DNA follows: TGTGCCAGCAGCCCCAGGGGAGGGGGCTACACCTTC. Translation: CASSPRGGGYTF.

The chain has TRBV5-4 and TRBJ2-5, with unresolved D. The last part of the DNA fits TRBJ2-7 better; the J call may be wrong. Germline CDR1 is SGHNT and CDR2 is YYREEE (reference sequence). This CDR3 has 15 amino acids. The CDR3 coding sequence is TGTGCCAGCAGCTTGGTTGGTCGGAACTCCTACGAGCAGTACTTC. Protein: CASSLVGRNSYEQYF.

The V gene is TRBV30, the J gene TRBJ1-2; perhaps TRBD1 as D (5 bases). The length of the CDR3 is 13 residues. Trimming shortened V by 2 bases and J by 6 bases, and 13 bases separated the two germline ends. CDR1 GTSNPN and CDR2 SVGIG come from the germline V gene (reference sequence). The CDR3 DNA is TGTGCCTGGAGTCCGACAGAAGCCCATGGCTACACCTTC. Translating gives CAWSPTEAHGYTF. The full variable domain, completed using reference TRBV30 and TRBJ1-2, is SQTIHQWPATLVQPVGSPLSLECTVEGTSNPNLYWYRQAAGRGLQLLFYSVGIGQISSEVPQNLSASRPQDRQFILSSKKLLLSDSGFYLCAWSPTEAHGYTFGSGTRLTVV.

The chain links TRBV7-2 to TRBJ2-1; D is uncertain. The CDR3 has 15 residues. V dropped 5 bases and J dropped 4 bases, with 15 bases sitting between them. Germline values: CDR1 SGHTA, CDR2 FQGNSA. CDR3 DNA: TGTGCCAGCAGCCCGACGTGGAAATCTTACAATGAGCAGTTCTTC. As protein: CASSPTWKSYNEQFF.

The rearrangement uses TRBV7-9 and TRBJ1-5; D remains unclear. Trimming removed 6 bases at V and 0 bases at J, with 9 bases between. CDR3 size: 14 residues. Germline CDR1 and CDR2: SEHNR and FQNEAQ (reference sequence). Here the CDR3 DNA reads TGTGCCAGCAGTAAAGACGGTAGCAATCAGCCCCAGCATTTT. Its protein is CASSKDGSNQPQHF.

The rearrangement links TRBV5-1 to TRBJ1-4; 8 bases are shared with TRBD1. Trimming cost V 4 bases and J 5 bases; bases outside gene matches: 10. Germline loops: CDR1 SGHRS, CDR2 YFSETQ. The CDR3 runs 16 residues. CDR3 loop: CASSPGQAPSNEKLFF. The CDR3 DNA is TGCGCCAGCAGCCCGGGACAGGCCCCGTCCAATGAAAAACTGTTTTTT. Full variable domain (missing parts from reference TRBV5-1 and TRBJ1-4): KAGVTQTPRYLIKTRGQQVTLSCSPISGHRSVSWYQQTPGQGLQFLFEYFSETQRNKGNFPGRFSGRQFSNSRSEMNVSTLELGDSALYLCASSPGQAPSNEKLFFGSGTQLSVL.

The chain joins TRBV11-2 to TRBJ1-5; D unclear. CDR1 is SGHAT, CDR2 FQNNGV, per germline. V lost 2 bases and J lost 4, with 6 bases in between. The length of the CDR3 is 13 residues. CDR3 DNA: TGTGCCAGCAGCTTACAGAGAAATCAGCCCCAGCATTTT. This sequence encodes CASSLQRNQPQHF.

V and J are TRBV6-5 and TRBJ1-1, with a possible D match to TRBD1 (6 bases). CDR1 is MNHEY and CDR2 is SVGAGI in the germline V gene. The V and J ends lost 0 bases and 5 bases respectively, with 13 bases between them. This CDR3 spans 15 amino acids. CDR3 residues: CASSYSLGGRTEAFF. CDR3 in DNA: TGTGCCAGCAGTTACTCGCTCGGGGGCAGGACTGAAGCTTTCTTT.

This clone was seen a handful of times. The chain couples TRBV28 to TRBJ1-6; the match to TRBD1 covers 9 bases. This CDR3 has 14 residues. The V gene's germline CDR1 is MDHEN and CDR2 SYDVKM. V was clipped by 9 bases and J by 5 bases; unmatched bases: 5. The CDR3, as DNA: TGTGCCAGTGGGTGGGACAGGGATAATTCACCCCTCCACTTT. Its translation is CASGWDRDNSPLHF.

The sample holds one count of this clone. The chain carries TRBV28 and TRBJ1-5, with unresolved D. Germline assignment: CDR1 MDHEN and CDR2 SYDVKM. This CDR3 has 16 amino acids. V lost 5 bases and J 0 bases, leaving 14 bases between the germline ends. The CDR3 region is CASSPPSGSSNQPQHF. CDR3 nucleotides: TGTGCCAGCAGTCCCCCAAGCGGATCTAGCAATCAGCCCCAGCATTTT.

This clone was observed a handful of times. The CDR3, as DNA: TGTGCCTGGAGACCCTCCGGGGCCTCCGTCACCGGGGAGCTGTTTTTT. Encoded protein: CAWRPSGASVTGELFF. The genes are TRBV30 and TRBJ2-2; TRBD1 or TRBD2 may be the D gene (5 bases each). V was clipped by 3 bases and J by 4 bases, with 18 bases between them. The CDR3 has 16 amino acids. CDR1 and CDR2 (germline): GTSNPN, SVGIG (reference sequence).

CDR3 residues: CASSSMGQLYGYTF. The CDR3 DNA follows: TGTGCCAGCAGCTCGATGGGACAGCTCTATGGCTACACCTTC. The chain combines TRBV7-9 with TRBJ1-2, with 7 bases that match TRBD1. The CDR3 is 14 residues long. Germline-derived CDR1 and CDR2 are SEHNR and FQNEAQ (reference sequence). V dropped 4 bases and J dropped 4; count of bases not matched to a gene: 6.

The chain carries TRBV19 and TRBJ1-5; 11 bases line up with TRBD1. V shed 6 bases and J 6 bases; nucleotides not matched to a gene: 7. The CDR3 is 15 residues long. CDR1 is LNHDA and CDR2 is SQIVND in the germline V gene (reference sequence). The CDR3 loop reads CASRVDRGLVQPQHF. CDR3 coding DNA: TGTGCCAGTAGGGTGGACAGGGGGCTTGTTCAGCCCCAGCATTTT.

V and J are TRBV19 and TRBJ1-1, with 9 bases lining up with TRBD1. The CDR3 consists of 17 residues. The V gene end was trimmed by 3 bases and the J gene end by 3 bases; junction bases not matched to a gene: 11. The germline V gene encodes CDR1 LNHDA and CDR2 SQIVND (reference sequence). CDR3 loop: CASSIENRTGADTEAFF. The CDR3 coding sequence is TGTGCCAGTAGTATCGAGAATCGGACAGGGGCAGACACTGAAGCTTTCTTT.

This chain joins TRBV9 and TRBJ2-5; 7 bases align to TRBD1. CDR3 length: 15 amino acids. V dropped 3 bases and J dropped 0; count of bases not matched to a gene: 5. Germline loops: CDR1 SGDLS, CDR2 YYNGEE. The CDR3 region is CASSEGTANQETQYF. In DNA form, the CDR3 reads TGTGCCAGCAGCGAGGGGACAGCGAACCAAGAGACCCAGTACTTC.

The chain is built from TRBV5-1 and TRBJ2-1, with a tentative D call TRBD1 (6 bases). Trimming pared 2 bases from V and 4 bases from J, leaving 10 bases between. The CDR3 covers 14 residues. Germline V gene sequence: CDR1 SGHRS, CDR2 YFSETQ. In DNA, the CDR3 is TGCGCCAGCAGCTTCGGACAGAGATACAATGAGCAGTTCTTC. It specifies CASSFGQRYNEQFF.

The chain has TRBV19 and TRBJ1-5; the D is unclear. Germline V gives CDR1 LNHDA, CDR2 SQIVND (reference sequence). This CDR3 contains 13 residues. The V end lost 4 bases, the J end lost 5 bases, and 9 bases lay between the germline ends. CDR3 in amino acids: CASSSQLYQPQHF. Here the CDR3 DNA reads TGTGCCAGTAGTAGCCAACTCTATCAGCCCCAGCATTTT.

The gene calls are TRBV5-1 and TRBJ1-1; no firm D call. In germline, CDR1 is SGHRS, CDR2 YFSETQ. The CDR3 runs 12 residues. Trimming pared 1 base from V and 6 bases from J, leaving 7 bases between. DNA of the CDR3: TGCGCCAGCAGCTTGTACGGGGCTGAAGCTTTCTTT. Protein product: CASSLYGAEAFF.

The chain links TRBV19 to TRBJ1-1, with D hard to call. This CDR3 is 13 amino acids long. Germline loops: CDR1 LNHDA, CDR2 SQIVND (reference sequence). Between the trimmed V and J ends, which lost 5 bases and 1 base, there was a span of 8 bases. CDR3 DNA sequence: TGTGCCAGTAGTTATACACCGAACACTGAAGCTTTCTTT. It encodes CASSYTPNTEAFF.

This rearrangement joins TRBV6-5 to TRBJ2-7; 7 bases align to TRBD1. Trimming removed 5 bases from V and 1 base from J; junction bases left unmatched: 2. This CDR3 has 13 residues. CDR1 MNHEY and CDR2 SVGAGI come from the germline V gene. The CDR3 loop reads CASSRGQSYEQYF. The CDR3 nucleotides read TGTGCCAGCAGTCGGGGACAGTCCTACGAGCAGTACTTC.

The chain couples TRBV7-9 to TRBJ1-4; 9 bases line up with TRBD1. This CDR3 comprises 15 residues. Germline V gene sequence: CDR1 SEHNR, CDR2 FQNEAQ (reference sequence). The junction had 8 bases not matched to a gene; V was cut back by 5 bases and J by 7 bases. CDR3 protein: CASSEDRGYSEKLFF. For the CDR3, the DNA is TGTGCCAGCAGCGAAGACAGGGGGTATAGTGAAAAACTGTTTTTT.

The chain links TRBV2 to TRBJ2-7; possible D gene TRBD1, 6 bases. Trimming took 5 bases from V and 0 from J, leaving 17 bases between them. CDR3 length: 16 amino acids. CDR1 SNHLY and CDR2 FYNNEI come from the germline V gene. CDR3 residues: CASSYNRDRNSYEQYF. CDR3 in DNA: TGTGCCAGCAGTTACAACAGGGACCGTAACTCCTACGAGCAGTACTTC. The entire variable domain, with the rest obtained from reference TRBV2 and TRBJ2-7, is as follows: EPEVTQTPSHQVTQMGQEVILRCVPISNHLYFYWYRQILGQKVEFLVSFYNNEISEKSEIFDDQFSVERPDGSNFTLKIRSTKLEDSAMYFCASSYNRDRNSYEQYFGPGTRLTVT.

The chain uses TRBV7-9 and TRBJ2-5; 9 nucleotides match TRBD1. V lost 0 bases to trimming and J lost 3 bases; unmatched junction nucleotides: 5. The CDR3 length is 16 residues. CDR1 SEHNR and CDR2 FQNEAQ come from the germline V gene (reference sequence). The CDR3 region is CASSLALDRGKETQYF. The CDR3 region has the DNA TGTGCCAGCAGCTTAGCTCTGGACAGGGGAAAAGAGACCCAGTACTTC.

This chain joins TRBV5-1 and TRBJ1-2; 8 nucleotides agree with TRBD1. The CDR3 totals 11 residues. Germline V gene sequence: CDR1 SGHRS, CDR2 YFSETQ. With V trimmed by 4 bases and J by 14 bases, 7 bases remained unmatched. The CDR3: CASSGGDRPTF. The DNA of the CDR3 is TGCGCCAGCAGCGGGGGGGACAGGCCAACCTTC.